The 27 T cell receptor beta chains below come from one sample, sequenced in a study of T cell responses to AZD1222 COVID-19 vaccine (dated by TCRdb to 2020 to 2022). The time point label on this specimen signifies: baseline before first vaccination. Preparation of the library involved the immunoSEQ multiplex PCR assay. Entries here come from immuneACCESS through TCRdb and include only in-frame sequences with V and J called. Some clones fail to appear in such tables; in the studies checked, an unresolved V gene covers under half of the shortfall, and the cause of the remainder is unknown. This sample gives some 100,000 clones in total; about 93% of them show up just once. The ten largest account for 1.5% to 2% of the sample. The input for sequencing was peripheral blood, taken on day 0 of AZD1222 vaccination. The receptors were gathered from an adult in good health.

This clone occurred a few times. This chain joins TRBV30 and TRBJ1-3, with D possibly being TRBD1 (5 bases). The CDR3 runs 18 residues. From germline, CDR1 is GTSNPN and CDR2 SVGIG (reference sequence). The V and J ends lost 4 bases and 0 bases respectively, with 22 bases between them. In nucleotides, the CDR3 is TGTGCCTGGATAACCGAAAGGGGACGGAAGATCTCTGGAAACACCATATATTTT. Translation: CAWITERGRKISGNTIYF.

CDR3 bases: TGTGCCAGCGGCCGGTCCGTAGAGACCCAGTACTTC. Amino acids: CASGRSVETQYF. The chain is built from TRBV6-5 and TRBJ2-5, with unresolved D. The CDR3 sequence is 12 residues long. V lost 8 bases, J lost 4 bases, and 11 bases lay in between. Germline V gives CDR1 MNHEY, CDR2 SVGAGI.

Comments on this clone: The same CDR3 arises from other DNA sequences in this sample as well. The rearrangement uses TRBV5-1 and TRBJ2-5; no clear D gene. This CDR3 region has 13 residues. V lost 0 bases, J lost 3 bases, and 6 bases lay in between. The germline CDR1 and CDR2 sequences are SGHRS and YFSETQ. The CDR3 nucleotides read TGCGCCAGCAGCTTGGGGCAGAAAGAGACCCAGTACTTC. This codes for CASSLGQKETQYF. Using reference TRBV5-1 and TRBJ2-5 for the parts outside the CDR3, the full variable domain is KAGVTQTPRYLIKTRGQQVTLSCSPISGHRSVSWYQQTPGQGLQFLFEYFSETQRNKGNFPGRFSGRQFSNSRSEMNVSTLELGDSALYLCASSLGQKETQYFGPGTRLLVL.

The chain employs TRBV3-1 (or the pseudogene TRBV3-2) and TRBJ2-7; D is unresolved. Trimming cost V 0 bases and J 2 bases, with 8 bases left between them. The V gene's germline CDR1 is LGHDT and CDR2 YNNKEL (reference sequence). The CDR3 is 14 amino acids. This CDR3 is CASSQDSETYEQYF. In nucleotides, the CDR3 is TGTGCCAGCAGCCAAGACTCCGAAACCTACGAGCAGTACTTC.

This clone was seen only once. This chain joins TRBV5-4 and TRBJ2-1; the D gene is possibly TRBD1 (6 bases). The germline V gene encodes CDR1 SGHNT and CDR2 YYREEE (reference sequence). Between the trimmed V and J ends, which lost 0 bases and 0 bases, there was a span of 10 bases. The CDR3 sequence is 16 residues long. In DNA form, the CDR3 reads TGTGCCAGCAGCTTGGAGCAGGGGCACTCCTACAATGAGCAGTTCTTC. This encodes CASSLEQGHSYNEQFF. Variable domain in full (rest from reference TRBV5-4 and TRBJ2-1): ETGVTQSPTHLIKTRGQQVTLRCSSQSGHNTVSWYQQALGQGPQFIFQYYREEENGRGNFPPRFSGLQFPNYSSELNVNALELDDSALYLCASSLEQGHSYNEQFFGPGTRLTVL.

This chain links TRBV5-6 with TRBJ1-2, with 7 bases lining up with TRBD1. The trim removed 3 bases at V and 10 bases at J, leaving 12 bases unmatched. The CDR3 runs to 14 residues. Germline CDR1 SGHDT, CDR2 YYEEEE. The CDR3 nucleotides read TGTGCCAGCAGCTCTGACAGGGTAATCTTCGACTACACCTTC. It encodes CASSSDRVIFDYTF.

The rearrangement links TRBV23-1 to TRBJ2-7; unclear D gene. TRBV23-1 is labeled an ORF, and its function is uncertain. The germline V and J ends were trimmed by 8 bases and 3 bases, with 14 bases remaining between them. The CDR3 covers 13 residues. CDR3 bases: TGCGCCAGCCCACCTTGGGTTCGCTACGAGCAGTACTTC. It encodes CASPPWVRYEQYF.

This clone turned up a few times. The chain links TRBV7-3 to TRBJ2-2; D unclear. The V end lost 2 bases, the J end lost 4 bases, and 5 bases lay between the germline ends. Germline V gene data show CDR1 as SGHTA and CDR2 as FQGTGA. This CDR3 is built from 13 residues. The CDR3 DNA follows: TGTGCCAGCAGCTTAGGGTTCACCGGGGAGCTGTTTTTT. Protein product: CASSLGFTGELFF.

The rearrangement links TRBV28 to TRBJ2-4, with 7 bases lining up with TRBD2. Trimming at V came to 3 bases and at J to 2 bases, leaving 4 bases not matched to a gene. The germline V gene has CDR1 MDHEN and CDR2 SYDVKM. The CDR3 consists of 15 residues. The CDR3 sequence: CASSLDSGSKNIQYF. The DNA for the CDR3 is TGTGCCAGCAGTTTGGATAGCGGGTCCAAAAACATTCAGTACTTC. The variable domain in full, completed from reference TRBV28 and TRBJ2-4, reads DVKVTQSSRYLVKRTGEKVFLECVQDMDHENMFWYRQDPGLGLRLIYFSYDVKMKEKGDIPEGYSVSREKKERFSLILESASTNQTSMYLCASSLDSGSKNIQYFGAGTRLSVL.

The gene calls are TRBV18 and TRBJ2-1; 8 bases are a match to TRBD1. CDR1 and CDR2 (germline): KGHSH, LQKENI. CDR3 length: 14 residues. V dropped 2 bases and J dropped 4; count of bases not matched to a gene: 1. The CDR3 nucleotides are TGTGCCAGCTCACCAAACAGGGGGTACAATGAGCAGTTCTTC. Its translation: CASSPNRGYNEQFF.

This chain connects TRBV6-4 to TRBJ2-6, with D unclear. Germline V lookup: CDR1 MRHNA, CDR2 SNTAGT. This CDR3 has 18 amino acids. Trimming cost V 8 bases and J 0 bases, with 20 bases left between them. The CDR3 DNA reads TGTGCCAGCTCAAATTCGGGCAGCTCCTTCTCTGGGGCCAACGTCCTGACTTTC. Translation: CASSNSGSSFSGANVLTF.

The V gene is TRBV5-4, the J gene TRBJ2-7; D may correspond to TRBD1 or TRBD2 (6 bases each). There are 13 residues in the CDR3. Trimming stripped 4 bases from V and 5 bases from J, with 13 bases between. Germline loops: CDR1 SGHNT, CDR2 YYREEE (reference sequence). The CDR3 region has the DNA TGTGCCAGCAGCCCTCCCGGGGGCGACGAGCAGTACTTC. Residues: CASSPPGGDEQYF.

The chain has TRBV2 and TRBJ1-6; D ambiguous. This CDR3 comprises 13 residues. Deletions cut 2 bases from V and 9 bases from J, with 8 bases between. Germline V gives CDR1 SNHLY, CDR2 FYNNEI. CDR3 nucleotide sequence: TGTGCCAGCAGTGAAAACATCGTTTCACCCCTCCACTTT. It translates to CASSENIVSPLHF.

The count of this clone is one. The genes are TRBV11-2 and TRBJ2-7, with no clear D. V lost 5 bases and J lost 2, with 7 bases in between. Germline CDR1 reads SGHAT; CDR2 reads FQNNGV. The CDR3 consists of 12 residues. DNA for the CDR3: TGTGCCAGCAGCCTTAGGACCTACGAGCAGTACTTC. Protein product: CASSLRTYEQYF.

The rearrangement links TRBV5-4 to TRBJ2-2; TRBD1 matches 8 bases. The CDR3 is 16 residues long. CDR1 and CDR2 (germline): SGHNT, YYREEE (reference sequence). V was clipped by 4 bases and J by 1 base; unmatched bases: 6. In nucleotides, the CDR3 is TGTGCCAGCAGCCGGGGCGGACAGGGGAACACCGGGGAGCTGTTTTTT. This gives the protein CASSRGGQGNTGELFF.

J is TRBJ2-7 and V is TRBV5-1; TRBD1 is a possible D gene (6 bases). The CDR3 contains 13 residues. The V gene's germline CDR1 is SGHRS and CDR2 YFSETQ. The ends were cut back, 0 bases at V and 8 bases at J, with 12 bases in the middle. The CDR3 protein is CASSLENRVKQYF. The CDR3 bases are TGCGCCAGCAGCTTGGAAAACAGGGTAAAGCAGTACTTC.

This clone was picked up one time. The chain combines TRBV2 with TRBJ1-1; D may be TRBD1 (6 bases). CDR1 is SNHLY and CDR2 is FYNNEI in the germline V gene. This CDR3 is 14 amino acids long. V lost 4 bases, J lost 8 bases, and 17 bases lay in between. As DNA, the CDR3 is TGTGCCAGCAGTGGCCCCGTACAGGGAATAGAAGCTTTCTTT. Protein: CASSGPVQGIEAFF.

The rearrangement joins TRBV12-3 or TRBV12-4 to TRBJ2-5, with a tentative D call TRBD1 (6 bases). With 5 bases removed from V and 9 bases from J, the gap between germline ends came to 13 bases. The CDR3 contains 12 residues. CDR3 residues: CASSDEQGPQYF. The CDR3 nucleotides read TGTGCCAGCAGTGATGAGCAGGGGCCCCAGTACTTC.

This chain links TRBV6-5 with TRBJ1-1; perhaps TRBD1 as D (6 bases). Germline CDR1 MNHEY, CDR2 SVGAGI. V shed 6 bases and J shed 7 bases, with 18 bases lying between them. The CDR3 is made up of 14 amino acids. CDR3 loop: CASSVQGGVGEAFF. For the CDR3, the DNA is TGTGCCAGCAGCGTACAGGGTGGTGTCGGTGAAGCTTTCTTT.

The gene calls are TRBV29-1 and TRBJ2-1, with 10 nucleotides matching TRBD1. CDR3 length: 14 amino acids. The germline gives CDR1 SQVTM, CDR2 ANQGSEA. Trimming removed 7 bases from V and 2 bases from J; junction bases left unmatched: 5. The CDR3 sequence: CSGGGTGAYNEQFF. CDR3 DNA: TGCAGCGGCGGGGGGACAGGGGCCTACAATGAGCAGTTCTTC.

This chain joins TRBV10-2 and TRBJ1-1; D is possibly TRBD1 (6 bases). Germline V lookup: CDR1 WSHSY, CDR2 SAAADI. The CDR3 is 15 residues long. The ends were cut back, 2 bases at V and 8 bases at J, with 18 bases in the middle. In DNA form, the CDR3 reads TGCGCCAGCAGTGAGGTCCGGGGGCGGGTGGGAGAAGCTTTCTTT. Its translation is CASSEVRGRVGEAFF.

The chain couples TRBV5-5 to TRBJ2-2; D gene unclear. The CDR3 contains 15 residues. The V gene's germline CDR1 is SGHKS and CDR2 YYEKEE (reference sequence). The V gene lost 1 base and the J gene lost 1 base, with 8 bases spanning the gap. CDR3 DNA sequence: TGTGCCAGCAGCTTGCCCAACTTGAACACCGGGGAGCTGTTTTTT. Translated: CASSLPNLNTGELFF.

The genes are TRBV10-1 and TRBJ2-5; maybe TRBD2 (5 bases). CDR1 is WNHNN, CDR2 SYGVQD, per germline (reference sequence). Trimming cost V 3 bases and J 5 bases, with 10 bases left between them. The CDR3 has 13 amino acids. CDR3 in amino acids: CASSESGMETQYF. The DNA for the CDR3 is TGCGCCAGCAGTGAATCGGGAATGGAGACCCAGTACTTC.

The genes are TRBV19 and TRBJ1-1, with 7 nucleotides matching TRBD1. This CDR3 spans 13 amino acids. V gave up 8 bases and J gave up 1 base; unmatched junction bases: 4. Germline V lookup: CDR1 LNHDA, CDR2 SQIVND (reference sequence). CDR3 DNA sequence: TGTGCCAGTGGACAGGATAAGAACACTGAAGCTTTCTTT. Amino acids: CASGQDKNTEAFF.

The V gene is TRBV2, the J gene TRBJ1-6; D possibly corresponds to TRBD1 (6 bases). CDR1 and CDR2 (germline): SNHLY, FYNNEI. The CDR3 contains 16 residues. V was cut by 7 bases and J by 9 bases, with 22 bases left in between. Written as DNA, the CDR3 is TGTGCCAGCAAGGGCGCGGGGGCGCGGGGAACTTCACCCCTCCACTTT. Protein product: CASKGAGARGTSPLHF.

The chain uses TRBV6-5 and TRBJ1-1; D gene unclear. V was cut by 0 bases and J by 4 bases, with 9 bases left in between. The CDR3 spans 14 residues. CDR1 and CDR2 (germline): MNHEY, SVGAGI. The CDR3 DNA sequence: TGTGCCAGCAGTTACTCCGCGGGTGGCACTGAAGCTTTCTTT. Its translation: CASSYSAGGTEAFF.

The chain uses TRBV30 and TRBJ1-3; D is ambiguous. CDR1 is GTSNPN, CDR2 SVGIG, per germline (reference sequence). The CDR3 is made up of 12 amino acids. The V end was cut by 2 bases, the J end by 4 bases, with 6 bases between. CDR3 sequence reads: CAWSMGGNTIYF. CDR3 DNA: TGTGCCTGGAGTATGGGGGGAAACACCATATATTTT.